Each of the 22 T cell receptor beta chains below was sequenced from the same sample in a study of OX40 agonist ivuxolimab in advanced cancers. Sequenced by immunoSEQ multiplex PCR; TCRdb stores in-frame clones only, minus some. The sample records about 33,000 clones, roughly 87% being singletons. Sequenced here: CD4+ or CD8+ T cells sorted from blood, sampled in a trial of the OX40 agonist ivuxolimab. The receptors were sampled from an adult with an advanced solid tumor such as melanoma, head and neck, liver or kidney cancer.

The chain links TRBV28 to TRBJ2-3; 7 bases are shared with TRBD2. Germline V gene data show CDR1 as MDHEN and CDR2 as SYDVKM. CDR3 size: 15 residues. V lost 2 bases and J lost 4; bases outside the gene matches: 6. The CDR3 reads CASSLAGVRADTQYF. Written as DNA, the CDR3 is TGTGCCAGCAGTTTAGCGGGAGTAAGGGCAGATACGCAGTATTTT.

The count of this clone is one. CDR3 amino acids: CAIRTGELETQYF. DNA of the CDR3: TGTGCCATCAGAACAGGAGAGTTGGAGACCCAGTACTTC. The chain combines TRBV10-3 with TRBJ2-5; tentative D call: TRBD1 (5 bases). CDR1 ENHRY and CDR2 SYGVKD come from the germline V gene. The CDR3 sequence is 13 residues long. V dropped 6 bases and J dropped 5 bases, with 13 bases sitting between them.

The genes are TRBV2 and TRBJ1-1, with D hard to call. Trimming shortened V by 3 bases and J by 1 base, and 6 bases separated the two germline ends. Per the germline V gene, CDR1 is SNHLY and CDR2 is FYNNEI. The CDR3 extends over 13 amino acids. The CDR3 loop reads CASSDNRNTEAFF. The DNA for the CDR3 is TGTGCCAGCAGTGATAACCGGAACACTGAAGCTTTCTTT.

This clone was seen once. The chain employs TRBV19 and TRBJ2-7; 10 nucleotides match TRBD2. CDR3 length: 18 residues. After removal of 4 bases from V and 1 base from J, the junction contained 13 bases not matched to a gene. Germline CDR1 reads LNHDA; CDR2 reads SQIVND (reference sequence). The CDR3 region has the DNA TGTGCCAGTAGTACCCACACCCGGACTAGCGGATTTTCCTACGAGCAGTACTTC. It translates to CASSTHTRTSGFSYEQYF.

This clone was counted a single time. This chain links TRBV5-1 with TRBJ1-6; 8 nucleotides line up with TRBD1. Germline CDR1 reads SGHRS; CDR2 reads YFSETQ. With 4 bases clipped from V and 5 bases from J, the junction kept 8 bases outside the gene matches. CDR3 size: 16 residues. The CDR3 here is CASSTGDRSHNSPLHF. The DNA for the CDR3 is TGCGCCAGCAGCACCGGGGACAGGTCTCATAATTCACCCCTCCACTTT.

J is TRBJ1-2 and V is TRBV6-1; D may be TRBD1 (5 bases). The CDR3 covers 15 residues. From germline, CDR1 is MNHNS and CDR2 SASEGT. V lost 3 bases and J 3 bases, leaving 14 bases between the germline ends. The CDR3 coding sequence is TGTGCCAGCAGTGACTGGGACTTCGTGGACTATGGCTACACCTTC. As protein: CASSDWDFVDYGYTF.

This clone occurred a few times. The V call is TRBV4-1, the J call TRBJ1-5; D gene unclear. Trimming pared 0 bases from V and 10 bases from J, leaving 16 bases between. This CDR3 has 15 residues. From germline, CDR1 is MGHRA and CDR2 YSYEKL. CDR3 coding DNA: TGCGCCAGCAGCCAAGAGGCGGCACTCTTTATCCCCCAGCATTTT. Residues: CASSQEAALFIPQHF.

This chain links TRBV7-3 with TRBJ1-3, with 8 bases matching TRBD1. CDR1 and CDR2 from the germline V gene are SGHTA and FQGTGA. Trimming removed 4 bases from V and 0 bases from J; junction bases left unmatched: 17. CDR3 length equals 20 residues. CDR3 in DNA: TGTGCCAGCAGCTCCAGGACAGGGTTTTCTTTTACGGGCTCTGGAAACACCATATATTTT. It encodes CASSSRTGFSFTGSGNTIYF. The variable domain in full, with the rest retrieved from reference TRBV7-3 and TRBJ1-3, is GAGVSQTPSNKVTEKGKYVELRCDPISGHTALYWYRQSLGQGPEFLIYFQGTGAADDSGLPNDRFFAVRPEGSVSTLKIQRTERGDSAVYLCASSSRTGFSFTGSGNTIYFGEGSWLTVV.

The CDR3: CSSGGYQETQYF. CDR3 nucleotide sequence: TGCAGCTCGGGGGGGTACCAAGAGACCCAGTACTTC. The chain has TRBV29-1 and TRBJ2-5; 8 positions match TRBD2. The CDR3 length is 12 residues. Germline V gene sequence: CDR1 SQVTM, CDR2 ANQGSEA. The J segment lost 0 bases and the V segment lost 8 bases, leaving 2 bases of the junction unmatched.

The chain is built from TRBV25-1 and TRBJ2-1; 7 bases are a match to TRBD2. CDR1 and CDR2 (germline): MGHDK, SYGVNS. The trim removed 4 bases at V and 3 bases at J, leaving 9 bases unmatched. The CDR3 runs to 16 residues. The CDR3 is CASSVMAGADYNEQFF. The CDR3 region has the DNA TGTGCCAGCAGTGTAATGGCGGGAGCAGACTACAATGAGCAGTTCTTC.

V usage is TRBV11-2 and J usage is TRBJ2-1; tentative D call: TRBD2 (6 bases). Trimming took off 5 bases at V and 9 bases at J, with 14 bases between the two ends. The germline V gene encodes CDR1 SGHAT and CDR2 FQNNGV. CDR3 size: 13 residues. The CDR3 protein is CASSLRTNSEQFF. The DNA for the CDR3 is TGTGCCAGCAGCCTCCGGACTAACAGTGAGCAGTTCTTC.

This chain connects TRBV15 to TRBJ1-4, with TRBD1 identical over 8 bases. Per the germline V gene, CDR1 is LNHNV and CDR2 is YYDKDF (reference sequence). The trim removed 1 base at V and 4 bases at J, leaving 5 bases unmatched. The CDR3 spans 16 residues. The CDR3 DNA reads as TGTGCCACCAGCAGAGGTGTGACAGGGGATAATGAAAAACTGTTTTTT. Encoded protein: CATSRGVTGDNEKLFF.

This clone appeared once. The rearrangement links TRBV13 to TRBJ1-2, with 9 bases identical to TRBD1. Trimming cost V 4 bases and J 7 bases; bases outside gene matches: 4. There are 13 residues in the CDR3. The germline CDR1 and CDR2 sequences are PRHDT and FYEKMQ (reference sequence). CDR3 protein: CASSSRDRAGYTF. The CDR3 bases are TGTGCCAGCAGCTCCAGGGACAGGGCTGGCTACACCTTC.

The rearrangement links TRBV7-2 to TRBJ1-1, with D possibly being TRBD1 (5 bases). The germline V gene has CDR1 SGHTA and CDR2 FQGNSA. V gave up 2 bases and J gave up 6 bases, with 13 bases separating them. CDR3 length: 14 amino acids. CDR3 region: CASSLLGTPAEAFF. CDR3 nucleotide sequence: TGTGCCAGCAGCTTATTAGGGACCCCGGCTGAAGCTTTCTTT.

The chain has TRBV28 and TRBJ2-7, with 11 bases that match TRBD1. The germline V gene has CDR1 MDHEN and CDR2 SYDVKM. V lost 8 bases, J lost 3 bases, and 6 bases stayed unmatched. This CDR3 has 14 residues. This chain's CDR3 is CASGGQGGVYEQYF. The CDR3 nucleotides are TGTGCCAGCGGGGGACAGGGGGGGGTCTACGAGCAGTACTTC. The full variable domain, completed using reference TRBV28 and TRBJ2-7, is DVKVTQSSRYLVKRTGEKVFLECVQDMDHENMFWYRQDPGLGLRLIYFSYDVKMKEKGDIPEGYSVSREKKERFSLILESASTNQTSMYLCASGGQGGVYEQYFGPGTRLTVT.

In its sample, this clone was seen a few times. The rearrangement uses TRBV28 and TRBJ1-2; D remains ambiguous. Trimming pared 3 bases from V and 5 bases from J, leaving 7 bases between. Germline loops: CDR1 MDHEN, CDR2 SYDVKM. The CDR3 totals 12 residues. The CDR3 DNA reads TGTGCCAGCAGTTTCCAAAGATATGGCTACACCTTC. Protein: CASSFQRYGYTF.

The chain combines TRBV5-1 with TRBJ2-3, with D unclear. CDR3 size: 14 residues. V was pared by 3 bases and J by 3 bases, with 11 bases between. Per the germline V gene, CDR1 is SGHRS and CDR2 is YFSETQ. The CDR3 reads CASSSPVKTDTQYF. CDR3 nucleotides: TGCGCCAGCAGCTCCCCGGTTAAAACAGATACGCAGTATTTT. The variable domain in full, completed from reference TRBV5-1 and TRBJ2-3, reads KAGVTQTPRYLIKTRGQQVTLSCSPISGHRSVSWYQQTPGQGLQFLFEYFSETQRNKGNFPGRFSGRQFSNSRSEMNVSTLELGDSALYLCASSSPVKTDTQYFGPGTRLTVL.

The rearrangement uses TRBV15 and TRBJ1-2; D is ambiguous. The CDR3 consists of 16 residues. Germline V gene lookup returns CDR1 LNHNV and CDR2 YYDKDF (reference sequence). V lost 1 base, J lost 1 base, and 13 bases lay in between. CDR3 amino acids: CATSRVLGLRNYGYTF. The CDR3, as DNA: TGTGCCACCAGCAGAGTATTGGGTCTCCGTAACTATGGCTACACCTTC.

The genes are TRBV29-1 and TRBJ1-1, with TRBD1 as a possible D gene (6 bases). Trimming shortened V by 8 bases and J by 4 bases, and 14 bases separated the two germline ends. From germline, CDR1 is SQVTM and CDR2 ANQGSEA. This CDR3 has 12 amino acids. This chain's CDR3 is CSSHRAGTEAFF. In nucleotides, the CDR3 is TGCAGCTCTCACAGGGCGGGCACTGAAGCTTTCTTT.

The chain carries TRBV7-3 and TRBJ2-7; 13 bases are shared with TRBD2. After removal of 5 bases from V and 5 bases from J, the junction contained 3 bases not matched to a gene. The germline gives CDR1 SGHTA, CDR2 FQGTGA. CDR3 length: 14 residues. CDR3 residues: CASSRGLAGDEQYF. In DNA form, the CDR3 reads TGTGCCAGCAGCCGCGGACTAGCGGGGGACGAGCAGTACTTC. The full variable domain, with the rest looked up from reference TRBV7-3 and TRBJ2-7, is GAGVSQTPSNKVTEKGKYVELRCDPISGHTALYWYRQSLGQGPEFLIYFQGTGAADDSGLPNDRFFAVRPEGSVSTLKIQRTERGDSAVYLCASSRGLAGDEQYFGPGTRLTVT.

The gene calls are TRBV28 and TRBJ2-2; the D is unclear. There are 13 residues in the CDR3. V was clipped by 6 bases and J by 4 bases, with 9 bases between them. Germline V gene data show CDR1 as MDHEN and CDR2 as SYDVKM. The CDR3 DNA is TGTGCCAGCAGCCGGGCTCCCACCGGGGAGCTGTTTTTT. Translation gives CASSRAPTGELFF. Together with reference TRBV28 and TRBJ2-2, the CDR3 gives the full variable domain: DVKVTQSSRYLVKRTGEKVFLECVQDMDHENMFWYRQDPGLGLRLIYFSYDVKMKEKGDIPEGYSVSREKKERFSLILESASTNQTSMYLCASSRAPTGELFFGEGSRLTVL.

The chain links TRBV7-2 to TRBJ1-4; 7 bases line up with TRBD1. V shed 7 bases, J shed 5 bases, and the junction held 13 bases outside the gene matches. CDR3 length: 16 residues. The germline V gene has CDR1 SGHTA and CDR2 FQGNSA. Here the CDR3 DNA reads TGTGCCAGCACCACGGGCAGACAGGGTTCAAATGAAAAACTGTTTTTT. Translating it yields CASTTGRQGSNEKLFF.